The T cell receptor (beta chain) under discussion was sequenced for a study of cytomegalovirus exposure and HLA in healthy donors. The CDR3 is 15 amino acids. Germline values: CDR1 SQVTM, CDR2 ANQGSEA. The primer mix had 60 Vbeta and 13 Jbeta primers. The protocol was immunoSEQ multiplex PCR, while the TCRdb copy is restricted to in-frame clones and leaves out a portion. The profile covers around 94,000 clones, with 63% appearing a single time and 4% to 5.5% taken by the ten largest. Findings and limits, study-wide: It was reportedly the case that the classifier diagnosed cytomegalovirus status with high specificity and sensitivity.

A word on this clone: Its antigen is undetermined.

Material: PBMCs. This chain links TRBV29-1 with TRBJ2-5; the match to TRBD2 covers 9 bases. The end of the DNA fits TRBJ2-7 better, so the J call may be wrong. The sequence was obtained from a human donor in good health. CDR3 nucleotide sequence: TGCAGCGTTCTGAAACTAGCGGGTACCAACTACGAGCAGTACTTC. Its protein product is CSVLKLAGTNYEQYF.